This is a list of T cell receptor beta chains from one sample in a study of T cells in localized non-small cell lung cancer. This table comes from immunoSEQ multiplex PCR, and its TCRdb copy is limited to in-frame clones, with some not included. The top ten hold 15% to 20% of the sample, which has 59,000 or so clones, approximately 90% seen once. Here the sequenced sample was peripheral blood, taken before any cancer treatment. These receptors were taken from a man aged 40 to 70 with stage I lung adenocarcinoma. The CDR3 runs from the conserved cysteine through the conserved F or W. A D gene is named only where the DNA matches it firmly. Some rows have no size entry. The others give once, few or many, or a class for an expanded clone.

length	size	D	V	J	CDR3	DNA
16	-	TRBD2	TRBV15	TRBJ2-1	CATQPRRSGGYNEQFF	TGTGCCACCCAACCGCGCCGGTCGGGGGGATACAATGAGCAGTTCTTC
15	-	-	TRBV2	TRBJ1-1	CASSESRVIATEAFF	TGTGCCAGCAGTGAATCCAGGGTAATCGCCACTGAAGCTTTCTTT
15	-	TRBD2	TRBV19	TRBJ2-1	CASRTSGGGLNEQFF	TGTGCCAGTAGAACTAGCGGAGGAGGTTTAAATGAGCAGTTCTTC
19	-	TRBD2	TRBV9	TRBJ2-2	CASSPIQWAGGADTGELFF	TGTGCCAGCAGCCCCATACAATGGGCGGGAGGGGCGGACACCGGGGAGCTGTTTTTT
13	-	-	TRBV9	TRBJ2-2	CASSPDQLGELFF	TGTGCCAGCAGCCCGGACCAGCTTGGGGAGCTGTTTTTT
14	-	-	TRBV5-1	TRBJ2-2	CASSPGQNTGELFF	TGCGCCAGCAGCCCGGGACAGAACACCGGGGAGCTGTTTTTT
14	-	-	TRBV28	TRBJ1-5	CASKAGISNQPQHF	TGTGCCAGCAAAGCCGGGATTAGCAATCAGCCCCAGCATTTT
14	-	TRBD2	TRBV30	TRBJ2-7	CAWTRRGGGYEQYF	TGTGCCTGGACAAGACGCGGCGGGGGGTACGAGCAGTACTTC
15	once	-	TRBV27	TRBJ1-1	CASSPRGRQNTEAFF	TGTGCCAGCAGCCCTCGGGGGAGACAGAACACTGAAGCTTTCTTT
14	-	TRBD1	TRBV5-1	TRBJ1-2	CAGSLTGDSYGYTF	TGCGCCGGCAGCTTGACAGGGGACAGCTATGGCTACACCTTC
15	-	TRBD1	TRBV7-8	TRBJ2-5	CASSSGQGAIETQYF	TGTGCCAGCAGTTCCGGACAGGGGGCAATAGAGACCCAGTACTTC
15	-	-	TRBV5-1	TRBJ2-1	CASSLVGTTYNEQFF	TGCGCCAGCAGCTTGGTCGGGACCACCTACAATGAGCAGTTCTTC
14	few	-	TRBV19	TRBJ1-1	CASSIIGEGTEAFF	TGTGCCAGTAGTATTATAGGGGAGGGCACTGAAGCTTTCTTT
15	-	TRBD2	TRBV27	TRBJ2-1	CASSSGTSGRNEQFF	TGTGCCAGCAGTTCCGGGACTAGCGGGAGAAATGAGCAGTTCTTC
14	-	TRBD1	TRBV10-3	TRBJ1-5	CAISGMTGDQPQHF	TGTGCCATCAGTGGGATGACAGGGGATCAGCCCCAGCATTTT
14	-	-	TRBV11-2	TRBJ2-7	CASSTRTASYEQYF	TGTGCCAGCAGCACGAGGACCGCATCCTACGAGCAGTACTTC
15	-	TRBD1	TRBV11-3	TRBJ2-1	CASSLWDRGDNEQFF	TGTGCCAGCAGCTTGTGGGACAGGGGGGATAATGAGCAGTTCTTC
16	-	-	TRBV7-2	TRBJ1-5	CASSPGWEGAGGPQHF	TGTGCCAGCAGCCCTGGGTGGGAGGGAGCCGGGGGGCCCCAGCATTTT
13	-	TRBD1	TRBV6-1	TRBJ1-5	CASSAGGWQPQHF	TGTGCCAGCAGTGCAGGGGGTTGGCAGCCCCAGCATTTT
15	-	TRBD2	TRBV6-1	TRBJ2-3	CASSGLAGGPDTQYF	TGTGCCAGCAGTGGACTAGCGGGAGGCCCAGATACGCAGTATTTT
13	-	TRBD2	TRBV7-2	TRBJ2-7	CASRLAGFYEQYF	TGTGCCAGCAGGCTAGCGGGGTTCTACGAGCAGTACTTC
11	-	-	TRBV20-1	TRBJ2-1	CSASRVGEQFF	TGCAGTGCGTCCCGGGTAGGTGAGCAGTTCTTC
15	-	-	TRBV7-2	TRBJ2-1	CASSLTGSSYNEQFF	TGTGCCAGCAGCTTGACGGGCAGCTCCTACAATGAGCAGTTCTTC
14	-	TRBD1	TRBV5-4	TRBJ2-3	CASSRYRGTDTQYF	TGTGCCAGCAGCCGATACAGGGGGACAGATACGCAGTATTTT
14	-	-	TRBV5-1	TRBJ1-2	CASSLVTRDHGYTF	TGCGCCAGCAGCTTGGTCACCAGGGATCACGGCTACACCTTC
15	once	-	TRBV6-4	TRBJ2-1	CARQEVAISYNEQFF	TGTGCCCGCCAGGAGGTAGCCATATCCTACAATGAGCAGTTCTTC
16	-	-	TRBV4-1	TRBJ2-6	CASSQDDRSGANVLTF	TGCGCCAGCAGCCAAGATGATCGCTCTGGGGCCAACGTCCTGACTTTC
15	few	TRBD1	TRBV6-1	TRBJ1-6	CASSEGQGDNSPLHF	TGTGCCAGCAGTGAAGGACAGGGGGATAATTCACCCCTCCACTTT
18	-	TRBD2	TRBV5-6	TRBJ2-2	CASSFRLAGAANTGELFF	TGTGCCAGCAGCTTCAGACTAGCGGGAGCCGCGAACACCGGGGAGCTGTTTTTT
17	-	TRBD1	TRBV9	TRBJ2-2	CASSGWTGGLVTGELFF	TGTGCCAGCAGCGGCTGGACAGGGGGCTTAGTAACCGGGGAGCTGTTTTTT
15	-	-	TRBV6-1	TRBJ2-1	CASSELGGPYNEQFF	TGTGCCAGCAGTGAATTGGGCGGGCCCTACAATGAGCAGTTCTTC
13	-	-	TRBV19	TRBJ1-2	CASAYGFNYGYTF	TGTGCCAGTGCCTACGGCTTCAACTATGGCTACACCTTC
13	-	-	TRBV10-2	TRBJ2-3	CASSERETDTQYF	TGCGCCAGCAGTGAGCGGGAGACAGATACGCAGTATTTT
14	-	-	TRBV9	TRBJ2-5	CASSPSSSQETQYF	TGTGCCAGCAGCCCCAGTTCTAGCCAAGAGACCCAGTACTTC
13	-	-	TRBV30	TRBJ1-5	CAWSVPGDQPQHF	TGTGCCTGGAGTGTACCAGGGGATCAGCCCCAGCATTTT
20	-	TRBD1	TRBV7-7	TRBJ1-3	CASSLAGQKSDLDSGNTIYF	TGTGCTAGCAGCTTAGCGGGACAGAAATCAGACCTCGACTCTGGAAACACCATATATTTT
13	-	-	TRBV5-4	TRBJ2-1	CASSLATTNEQFF	TGTGCCAGCAGCTTGGCGACTACCAATGAGCAGTTCTTC
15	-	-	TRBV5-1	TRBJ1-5	CASSLKGDSNQPQHF	TGCGCCAGCAGCTTGAAAGGAGATAGCAATCAGCCCCAGCATTTT
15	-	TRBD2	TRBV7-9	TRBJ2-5	CASSPRLAPWETQYF	TGTGCCAGCAGCCCACGACTAGCCCCGTGGGAGACCCAGTACTTC
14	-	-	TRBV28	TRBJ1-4	CASRPGPRNEKLFF	TGTGCCAGTCGGCCGGGACCGCGGAATGAAAAACTGTTTTTT
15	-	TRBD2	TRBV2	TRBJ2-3	CASRGLALSTDTQYF	TGTGCCAGCAGAGGACTAGCGCTAAGCACAGATACGCAGTATTTT
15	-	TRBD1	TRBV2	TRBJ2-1	CASSVRTGPYNEQFF	TGTGCCAGCAGTGTGCGGACAGGGCCCTACAATGAGCAGTTCTTC
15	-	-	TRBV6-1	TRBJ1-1	CASNKLGVLQTEAFF	TGTGCCAGCAATAAATTGGGCGTTTTGCAAACTGAAGCTTTCTTT
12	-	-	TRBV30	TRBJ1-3	CAWSVQGNTIYF	TGTGCCTGGAGTGTCCAGGGAAACACCATATATTTT
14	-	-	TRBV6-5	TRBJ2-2	CASSAERWAGELFF	TGTGCCAGCTCTGCGGAGAGGTGGGCCGGGGAGCTGTTTTTT
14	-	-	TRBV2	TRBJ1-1	CASSFTPPNTEAFF	TGTGCCAGCAGTTTTACCCCACCGAACACTGAAGCTTTCTTT
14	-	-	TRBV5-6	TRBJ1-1	CASSPLGGNTEAFF	TGTGCCAGCAGCCCCCTAGGGGGTAACACTGAAGCTTTCTTT
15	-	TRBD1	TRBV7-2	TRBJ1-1	CASSFISGTGGLAFF	TGTGCCAGCAGCTTCATATCCGGGACAGGGGGCCTAGCTTTCTTT
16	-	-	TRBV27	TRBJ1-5	CASRQMSLYSNQPQHF	TGTGCCAGCAGACAGATGAGTTTATATAGCAATCAGCCCCAGCATTTT
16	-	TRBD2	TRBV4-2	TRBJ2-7	CASSQDLSGRGYEQYF	TGTGCCAGCAGCCAAGACCTTAGCGGGAGAGGCTACGAGCAGTACTTC
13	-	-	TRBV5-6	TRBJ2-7	CASSLARGYEQYF	TGTGCCAGCAGCTTGGCAAGGGGCTACGAGCAGTACTTC
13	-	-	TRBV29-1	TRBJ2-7	CSVGRAPGKEQYF	TGCAGCGTGGGACGGGCCCCGGGGAAAGAGCAGTACTTC
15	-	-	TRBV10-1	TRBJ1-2	CASSEEGRANYGYTF	TGCGCCAGCAGTGAGGAGGGCAGGGCTAACTATGGCTACACCTTC
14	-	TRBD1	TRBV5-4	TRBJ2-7	CASKPGQGPYEQYF	TGTGCCAGCAAACCGGGACAGGGGCCCTACGAGCAGTACTTC
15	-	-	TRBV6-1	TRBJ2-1	CASTWRGGTDNEQFF	TGTGCCAGCACGTGGAGGGGGGGCACAGACAATGAGCAGTTCTTC
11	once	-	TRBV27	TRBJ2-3	CASSSTDTQYF	TGTGCCAGCAGTTCTACAGATACGCAGTATTTT
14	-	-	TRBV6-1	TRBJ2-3	CASREGYVTDTQYF	TGTGCCAGCAGGGAAGGTTATGTTACAGATACGCAGTATTTT
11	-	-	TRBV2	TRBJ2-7	CASSTSYEQYF	TGTGCCAGCAGCACTTCCTACGAGCAGTACTTC
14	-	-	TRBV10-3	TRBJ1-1	CAISESGGDTEAFF	TGTGCCATCAGTGAGTCCGGGGGTGACACTGAAGCTTTCTTT